This is a list of T cell receptor beta chains from one sample in a study of shared clonotypes between healthy human individuals. Assay: immunoSEQ multiplex PCR; the TCRdb copy retains only in-frame clones and omits some. The top ten hold around 24% of the sample, which has roughly 890,000 clones, more than 85% seen once. The sample was naive CD8+ T cells sorted from blood. The receptors here all came from a man younger than 40 in good health. CDR3s include the opening cysteine and the closing phenylalanine or tryptophan. The D gene is left open where the match is weak. The size field is filled for only some rows; it gives once, few, many or a size class.

DNA: TGTGCCAGCAGTTATGGGACTGGGAGCACAGATACGCAGTATTTT; CDR3: CASSYGTGSTDTQYF; J: TRBJ2-3; V: TRBV6-5; D: NA; size: NA; length: 15
DNA: TGTGCCAGCAGCCGGACCGGGACTAGCTACAATGAGCAGTTCTTC; CDR3: CASSRTGTSYNEQFF; J: TRBJ2-1; V: TRBV11-2; D: TRBD2; size: NA; length: 15
DNA: TGCGCCAGCAGTGTTTCAGGCAATCAGCCCCAGCATTTT; CDR3: CASSVSGNQPQHF; J: TRBJ1-5; V: TRBV10-2; D: NA; size: NA; length: 13
DNA: TGTGCCAGTAGTAACAGACTAGCGGGAGGGGGGAATGAGCAGTTCTTC; CDR3: CASSNRLAGGGNEQFF; J: TRBJ2-1; V: TRBV19; D: TRBD2; size: NA; length: 16
DNA: TGTGCCAGCTCACCGGAGGGTTACGAGCAGTACTTC; CDR3: CASSPEGYEQYF; J: TRBJ2-7; V: TRBV18; D: NA; size: few; length: 12
DNA: TGTGCCAGCAGTCGCCGGGACAGGGGCGGGACAGATACGCAGTATTTT; CDR3: CASSRRDRGGTDTQYF; J: TRBJ2-3; V: TRBV27; D: TRBD1; size: NA; length: 16
DNA: TGTGCCAGCAGCCTGGGAAGCCGCTCGTTCCGGGCCAACGTCCTGACTTTC; CDR3: CASSLGSRSFRANVLTF; J: TRBJ2-6; V: TRBV11-2; D: NA; size: NA; length: 17
DNA: TGTGCCAGCAGCTTAGTTCCATTGGCCAGCCACTACGAGCAGTACTTC; CDR3: CASSLVPLASHYEQYF; J: TRBJ2-7; V: TRBV7-9; D: NA; size: NA; length: 16
DNA: TGCGCCAGCAGCCAAGAATTGGGCCTAGCGGATCAGTTCTTC; CDR3: CASSQELGLADQFF; J: TRBJ2-1; V: TRBV4-1; D: TRBD2; size: NA; length: 14
DNA: TGTGCCAGCAGCTACGGGACAGGGGCCTACGAGCAGTACTTC; CDR3: CASSYGTGAYEQYF; J: TRBJ2-7; V: TRBV7-2; D: TRBD1; size: NA; length: 14
DNA: TGTGCCAGCTCAGGGTGGGGTGGCCAGCCCCAGCATTTT; CDR3: CASSGWGGQPQHF; J: TRBJ1-5; V: TRBV6-5; D: NA; size: NA; length: 13
DNA: TGCAGCGTTGATGGTTTAGCGGATAGCTCCTACAATGAGCAGTTCTTC; CDR3: CSVDGLADSSYNEQFF; J: TRBJ2-1; V: TRBV29-1; D: NA; size: NA; length: 16
DNA: TGTGCCAGCAGCTTCGCCGGCGGGGGCATCGCCAATGAAAAACTGTTTTTT; CDR3: CASSFAGGGIANEKLFF; J: TRBJ1-4; V: TRBV7-9; D: NA; size: NA; length: 17
DNA: TGTGCCAGCAGCGACAGCAATGAAAAACTGTTTTTT; CDR3: CASSDSNEKLFF; J: TRBJ1-4; V: TRBV2; D: NA; size: NA; length: 12
DNA: TGCGCCAGCAGTGAGTCGTTAGGCCTTCCTTTGACAGATACGCAGTATTTT; CDR3: CASSESLGLPLTDTQYF; J: TRBJ2-3; V: TRBV10-2; D: NA; size: NA; length: 17
DNA: TGTGCCAGCAGCTTAGGAGACAGGGGGACCCAGTACTTC; CDR3: CASSLGDRGTQYF; J: TRBJ2-5; V: TRBV7-6; D: TRBD1; size: NA; length: 13
DNA: TGTGCCAGCAGCCAAGATTCGAGCGGGTACACCTACGAGCAGTACTTC; CDR3: CASSQDSSGYTYEQYF; J: TRBJ2-7; V: TRBV4-2; D: NA; size: few; length: 16
DNA: TGTGCCAGCAGCTTAGCGGGACTTATATACGAGCAGTACTTC; CDR3: CASSLAGLIYEQYF; J: TRBJ2-7; V: TRBV11-2; D: NA; size: NA; length: 14
DNA: TGCGCCAGCAGCCAAGTTTTGGACAGGTACAATGAGCAGTTCTTC; CDR3: CASSQVLDRYNEQFF; J: TRBJ2-1; V: TRBV4-1; D: TRBD1; size: NA; length: 15
DNA: TGTGCCAGCAGCCGGATACAGGTTCTTCACGGCTACACCTTC; CDR3: CASSRIQVLHGYTF; J: TRBJ1-2; V: TRBV7-9; D: NA; size: NA; length: 14
DNA: TGTGCCAGCAGCGAAGGAGGGATGGGAGGAGATACGCAGTATTTT; CDR3: CASSEGGMGGDTQYF; J: TRBJ2-3; V: TRBV9; D: NA; size: NA; length: 15
DNA: TGTGCCAGCTCACCGGGGGGCTCGATTTTGAACACTGAAGCTTTCTTT; CDR3: CASSPGGSILNTEAFF; J: TRBJ1-1; V: TRBV18; D: NA; size: NA; length: 16
DNA: TGCGCCAGCAGCCTGACAATGGGCGCTGAAGCTTTCTTT; CDR3: CASSLTMGAEAFF; J: TRBJ1-1; V: TRBV5-1; D: NA; size: NA; length: 13
DNA: TGTGCCAGCAGTTGGGACAGGGGCAACTACGAGCAGTACTTC; CDR3: CASSWDRGNYEQYF; J: TRBJ2-7; V: TRBV27; D: TRBD1; size: NA; length: 14
DNA: TGTGCCAGCAGCTTAGCGTTATCAGGGGTTCAAGAGACCCAGTACTTC; CDR3: CASSLALSGVQETQYF; J: TRBJ2-5; V: TRBV7-6; D: NA; size: NA; length: 16
DNA: TGCGCCAGCAGTGGACTAGCGGGAGACGAGCAGTACTTC; CDR3: CASSGLAGDEQYF; J: TRBJ2-7; V: TRBV10-1; D: TRBD2; size: NA; length: 13
DNA: TGTGCCAGCAGTTTGGCCGGGTACGAGCAGTACTTC; CDR3: CASSLAGYEQYF; J: TRBJ2-7; V: TRBV28; D: NA; size: once; length: 12
DNA: TGTGCCAGCAGTGCGGGCTCTAGCTCCTACAATGAGCAGTTCTTC; CDR3: CASSAGSSSYNEQFF; J: TRBJ2-1; V: TRBV27; D: NA; size: NA; length: 15
DNA: TGTGCCAGCATCCAGTCTCCGGCAGGGCACGACTACAACACTGAAGCTTTCTTT; CDR3: CASIQSPAGHDYNTEAFF; J: TRBJ1-1; V: TRBV11-2; D: NA; size: NA; length: 18
DNA: TGTGCCAGCAGTGAGGCAGGGTGGAGCGAGCAGTACTTC; CDR3: CASSEAGWSEQYF; J: TRBJ2-7; V: TRBV2; D: NA; size: NA; length: 13
DNA: TGCGCCAGCAGCCTTCGACCGGCTGGCTACGAGCAGTACTTC; CDR3: CASSLRPAGYEQYF; J: TRBJ2-7; V: TRBV4-3; D: NA; size: NA; length: 14
DNA: TGTGCCAGCAGTCCCGGGACAGGGATCGACGAGCAGTACTTC; CDR3: CASSPGTGIDEQYF; J: TRBJ2-7; V: TRBV6-4; D: TRBD1; size: NA; length: 14
DNA: TGTGCCAGCGGGCTAGCGGGAGAGACAGATACGCAGTATTTT; CDR3: CASGLAGETDTQYF; J: TRBJ2-3; V: TRBV2; D: TRBD2; size: NA; length: 14
DNA: TGTGCCAGCAGTGCCCACCGGGACAGGGTATTCGCCGGGGAGCTGTTTTTT; CDR3: CASSAHRDRVFAGELFF; J: TRBJ2-2; V: TRBV6-1; D: TRBD1; size: once; length: 17
DNA: TGCGCCAGCAGCTTGCACTGGGGCCTAGGGGGGACTAGCGGGTTACATTCTAGCACAGATACGCAGTATTTT; CDR3: CASSLHWGLGGTSGLHSSTDTQYF; J: TRBJ2-3; V: TRBV5-1; D: TRBD2; size: NA; length: 24
DNA: TGTGCCAGCAGCTCCCCCTCGTCCCGGGGGGGCCTTGGGGAGCAGTTCTTC; CDR3: CASSSPSSRGGLGEQFF; J: TRBJ2-1; V: TRBV7-6; D: TRBD2; size: NA; length: 17
DNA: TGTGCCAGCATCGATGATGGGGACTGGAACAATGAGCAGTTCTTC; CDR3: CASIDDGDWNNEQFF; J: TRBJ2-1; V: TRBV7-9; D: NA; size: NA; length: 15
DNA: TGCGCCAGCAGCCAAGCTCCCTCCGGGACAACAATCTATGGCTACACCTTC; CDR3: CASSQAPSGTTIYGYTF; J: TRBJ1-2; V: TRBV4-3; D: NA; size: NA; length: 17
DNA: TGTGCCAGCAGGTCAGGGGAGACCCAGTACTTC; CDR3: CASRSGETQYF; J: TRBJ2-5; V: TRBV11-1; D: NA; size: once; length: 11
DNA: TGTGCCAGCAGCTATAGATCTTCTGGGGCCAACGTCCTGACTTTC; CDR3: CASSYRSSGANVLTF; J: TRBJ2-6; V: TRBV7-9; D: NA; size: few; length: 15
DNA: TGTGCCAGCAGCGTAGTTGGAGGGGGGACTGGAAACACCATATATTTT; CDR3: CASSVVGGGTGNTIYF; J: TRBJ1-3; V: TRBV9; D: NA; size: once; length: 16
DNA: TGTGCCAGCAGTCGGGGCCTCACAGATACGCAGTATTTT; CDR3: CASSRGLTDTQYF; J: TRBJ2-3; V: TRBV28; D: NA; size: NA; length: 13
DNA: TGTGCCAGTAGTTTCGGGACAGCGGCTGGAAACACCATATATTTT; CDR3: CASSFGTAAGNTIYF; J: TRBJ1-3; V: TRBV19; D: TRBD1; size: NA; length: 15
DNA: TGTGCCAGCAGTGATTCTAAGGGGACAAACACTGAAGCTTTCTTT; CDR3: CASSDSKGTNTEAFF; J: TRBJ1-1; V: TRBV25-1; D: NA; size: NA; length: 15
DNA: TGTGCTAGTGGGGTGGACGGCAGCAATCAGCCCCAGCATTTT; CDR3: CASGVDGSNQPQHF; J: TRBJ1-5; V: TRBV12-5; D: NA; size: NA; length: 14